The clone carrying this TCR beta chain occurred once. Antigen unknown. Researchers ran the PCR with 60 Vbeta and 13 Jbeta primers. Some clones are missing from TCRdb's copy, which holds only in-frame ones; the method was immunoSEQ multiplex PCR. The sample includes roughly 130,000 clones, about 74% of them seen just once. The sample is drawn from a study of cytomegalovirus exposure and HLA in healthy donors. General study points: A later analysis showed HLA-associated TCR beta chains outstripping equally common others in clonal expansion. It is likely that the observed cluster of highly shared sequence variants was a sequencing artifact. As was reported, the HLA-A and HLA-B alleles of most subjects were accurately predicted from TCR beta sequences.

The clonotype was recovered from a woman aged 45-59 years in good health and CMV-seropositive. What was sequenced was PBMCs.

CDR3 DNA sequence: TGTGCCAGTAGTATAACGATAGCGGGGGTGGGCGAGCAGTACTTC. Protein sequence: CASSITIAGVGEQYF. The chain carries TRBV19 and TRBJ2-7; 9 nucleotides match TRBD2. The ends lost 2 bases at V and 6 bases at J; junction bases unmatched: 8. The CDR3 spans 15 residues. CDR1 is LNHDA, CDR2 SQIVND, per germline (reference sequence).